This T cell receptor (beta chain) was captured by sequencing in a study of spatial heterogeneity in lung cancer. Study in general: The 70 or so donors had untreated early-stage non-small cell lung cancer.

The V gene end was trimmed by 2 bases and the J gene end by 1 base; junction bases not matched to a gene: 12. CDR3 size: 19 residues. Time point in this sample: blood at routine non-recurrence follow-up after resection. Each CDR3 protein is one row after TCRdb ran MiXCR on the 5' RACE reads. This sample yields roughly 120,000 distinct CDR3 sequences, of which 9.5% to 14% are seen a single time; roughly 24% belongs to the top ten. The starting material was PBMCs, obtained at follow-up. The chain uses TRBV23-1 and TRBJ2-2; 8 bases match TRBD2. TRBV23-1 is an open reading frame whose function is uncertain. This clonotype was obtained from a female donor with early-stage non-small cell lung cancer. CDR3 DNA sequence: TGCGCCAGCAGTCAAATGAGAACGGGACTAGGAGTGAACACCGGGGAGCTGTTTTTT. As protein: CASSQMRTGLGVNTGELFF.